Listed here are 8 T cell receptor beta chains from one sample, sequenced in a study of T cell repertoires in cytomegalovirus infection. TCRdb redid the calling of the reads with MiXCR, one entry per CDR3 protein. The sample lists roughly 720,000 distinct CDR3 sequences; less than 40% were seen once. Input material: PBMCs. The origin of the receptors is a human donor in good health (CMV status not recorded). Some clones in this sample may be carry-over from other donors' samples.

The chain uses TRBV3-1 and TRBJ1-1; tentatively, D is TRBD1 (5 bases). CDR1 and CDR2 from the germline V gene are LGHDT and YNNKEL (reference sequence). This CDR3 is 15 amino acids long. The V end lost 0 bases, the J end lost 4 bases, and 12 bases lay between the germline ends. The DNA for the CDR3 is TGTGCCAGCAGCCAAGATAGGGCAGGGCCCACTGAAGCTTTCTTT. Its translation: CASSQDRAGPTEAFF.

The chain is built from TRBV5-1 and TRBJ2-5; D gene uncertain. The V end was cut by 4 bases, the J end by 4 bases, with 8 bases between. The CDR3 runs to 12 residues. CDR1 and CDR2 from the germline V gene are SGHRS and YFSETQ. The CDR3 region is CASSMEGETQYF. DNA of the CDR3: TGCGCCAGCAGCATGGAAGGAGAGACCCAGTACTTC. Filled out from reference TRBV5-1 and TRBJ2-5, the complete variable domain reads KAGVTQTPRYLIKTRGQQVTLSCSPISGHRSVSWYQQTPGQGLQFLFEYFSETQRNKGNFPGRFSGRQFSNSRSEMNVSTLELGDSALYLCASSMEGETQYFGPGTRLLVL.

The rearrangement joins TRBV19 to TRBJ1-2; D perhaps matches TRBD1 (6 bases). Trimming cost V 8 bases and J 2 bases, with 12 bases left between them. The germline V gene has CDR1 LNHDA and CDR2 SQIVND (reference sequence). The CDR3 covers 13 residues. CDR3 sequence (DNA): TGTGCCAGTGCCACAGGGTTGAACTATGGCTACACCTTC. This gives the protein CASATGLNYGYTF.

Only a few counts were recorded for this clonotype. V and J are TRBV10-1 and TRBJ2-3; D is undetermined. The V gene's germline CDR1 is WNHNN and CDR2 SYGVQD (reference sequence). The CDR3 has 14 amino acids. V was shortened by 0 bases and J by 5 bases, with 9 bases between the two germline ends. Written as DNA, the CDR3 is TGCGCCAGCAGTGAGTCGAACTGGGGAGATACGCAGTATTTT. It specifies CASSESNWGDTQYF.

The chain combines TRBV19 with TRBJ1-5; D gene unclear. The CDR3 length is 13 residues. Per the germline V gene, CDR1 is LNHDA and CDR2 is SQIVND (reference sequence). V lost 4 bases to trimming and J lost 9 bases, with 13 bases between them. CDR3 coding DNA: TGTGCCAGTAGTACAGCCACATCCATGCCCCAGCATTTT. Its protein is CASSTATSMPQHF.

The chain links TRBV28 to TRBJ2-2, with 9 bases that match TRBD1. The V gene end was trimmed by 8 bases and the J gene end by 7 bases; junction bases not matched to a gene: 8. The germline V gene has CDR1 MDHEN and CDR2 SYDVKM. The CDR3 is 14 amino acids. The CDR3 nucleotides are TGTGCCAGCGGGGACAGGGACGGGATCGGGGAGCTGTTTTTT. Translated, it gives CASGDRDGIGELFF.

The chain combines TRBV6-2 or TRBV6-3 with TRBJ2-2; maybe TRBD1 (6 bases). The germline V gene encodes CDR1 MNHEY and CDR2 SVGEGT. The CDR3 has 13 amino acids. The V end lost 7 bases, the J end lost 9 bases, and 15 bases lay between the germline ends. DNA for the CDR3: TGTGCCAGCAAAAGGTCAACAGGGTGGGAGCTGTTTTTT. Residues: CASKRSTGWELFF.

The chain employs TRBV7-6 and TRBJ2-3, with 7 bases matching TRBD2. The trim removed 3 bases at V and 3 bases at J, leaving 3 bases unmatched. Germline CDR1 SGHVS, CDR2 FNYEAQ. This CDR3 region has 14 residues. DNA for the CDR3: TGTGCCAGCAGCTTCGGACTAGATACAGATACGCAGTATTTT. Translation: CASSFGLDTDTQYF.